The present T cell receptor beta chain was sequenced within a study of shared clonotypes between healthy human individuals. The naive CD8 population came from CD45RO-negative cells selected for CCR7, without terminally differentiated effector memory CD45RA+ cells. Using immunoSEQ multiplex PCR, the repertoire was profiled, and TCRdb retains in-frame clones only, with some absent. The table shows some 2.1 million clones, with about 95% occurring only once. This CDR3 contains 15 residues. V dropped 2 bases and J dropped 1 base, with 12 bases sitting between them. CDR1 and CDR2 from the germline V gene are PRHDT and FYEKMQ (reference sequence).

This clonotype was obtained from a man between 18 and 35 years old in good health. Source material: naive CD8+ T cells sorted from blood. The chain carries TRBV13 and TRBJ2-7; possibly TRBD2 for D (6 bases). The DNA of the CDR3 is TGTGCCAGCAGCTTAACCGCCGGGGGTTCCTACGAGCAGTACTTC. Translated, it gives CASSLTAGGSYEQYF.